Below, 11 T cell receptor beta chains from the same sample are listed, as sequenced in a study of spatial heterogeneity in lung cancer. TCRdb redid the calling of the 5' RACE reads with MiXCR, one entry per CDR3 protein. The table records about 7,800 distinct CDR3 sequences, about 8.6% of them present only once. Time point described: sample taken at primary tumor resection. Tumor, nontumor lung or frozen PBMC supplied whole RNA, sequenced without sorting. The sample consisted of PBMCs, taken at surgery. The origin of the receptors is a male donor with early-stage non-small cell lung cancer.

This clonotype was counted many times. Because this beta chain is a stray read in a library intended to capture alpha chains, its abundance should not be given much weight. The chain couples TRBV4-1 to TRBJ2-6, with 10 bases matching TRBD1. J was trimmed by 3 bases and V by 4 bases; bases with no gene match: 6. Germline V gene sequence: CDR1 MGHRA, CDR2 YSYEKL. This CDR3 comprises 17 residues. CDR3 nucleotide sequence: TGCGCCAGCAGCCGCCCGACAGGGGGCGTTGGGGCCAACGTCCTGACTTTC. The encoded protein is CASSRPTGGVGANVLTF.

About this clonotype: This beta chain lies outside the target of a library built for alpha chains; its clone size means little. The chain combines TRBV28 with TRBJ2-2; possibly TRBD2 for D (6 bases). Germline values: CDR1 MDHEN, CDR2 SYDVKM. V lost 7 bases, J lost 4 bases, and 7 bases lay in between. The CDR3 runs to 12 residues. The CDR3 DNA is TGTGCCAGCATGGAGGGCACCGGGGAGCTGTTTTTT. It specifies CASMEGTGELFF. Full variable domain (outside the CDR3, taken from reference TRBV28 and TRBJ2-2): DVKVTQSSRYLVKRTGEKVFLECVQDMDHENMFWYRQDPGLGLRLIYFSYDVKMKEKGDIPEGYSVSREKKERFSLILESASTNQTSMYLCASMEGTGELFFGEGSRLTVL.

The sample holds many counts of this clonotype. This beta chain represents an off-target read in a library built for alpha chains; its size is of limited meaning. J is TRBJ2-7 and V is TRBV6-5; no clear D. This CDR3 is 13 amino acids long. V lost 6 bases and J 0 bases, leaving 9 bases between the germline ends. CDR1 and CDR2 from the germline V gene are MNHEY and SVGAGI. CDR3 coding DNA: TGTGCCAGCAGCCTGAGGAACTCCTACGAGCAGTACTTC. Translating it yields CASSLRNSYEQYF.

This clonotype was seen many times. The library was prepared for alpha chains; this beta chain is a stray read, so its frequency means little. The chain has TRBV20-1 and TRBJ2-1; 13 bases are shared with TRBD2. This CDR3 spans 14 amino acids. Germline V gene data show CDR1 as DFQATT and CDR2 as SNEGSKA (reference sequence). The trim removed 1 base at V and 7 bases at J, leaving 1 base unmatched. The CDR3 coding sequence is TGCAGTGCTAGAGGGGGACTAGCGGGAAATGAGCAGTTCTTC. It codes for CSARGGLAGNEQFF.

This clonotype was observed at least ten times. Since it is a stray read in a library aimed at alpha chains, this beta chain has a size that is not meaningful. The V and J genes are TRBV11-2 and TRBJ2-7, with D perhaps TRBD1 or TRBD2 (5 bases each). The length of the CDR3 is 14 residues. Germline V gene data show CDR1 as SGHAT and CDR2 as FQNNGV. Trimming took 5 bases from V and 2 from J, leaving 13 bases between them. The CDR3 DNA reads TGTGCCAGCAGCCCCCCTTGGGGGACCTACGAGCAGTACTTC. Amino acids: CASSPPWGTYEQYF.

By share, this clonotype counts as medium-sized (0.01 to 0.1%). This beta chain represents an off-target read in a library built for alpha chains; its size is of limited meaning. V usage is TRBV29-1 and J usage is TRBJ2-7; D may be TRBD1 (6 bases). V was pared by 6 bases and J by 6 bases, with 18 bases between. From germline, CDR1 is SQVTM and CDR2 ANQGSEA. This CDR3 region has 13 residues. The CDR3 bases are TGCAGCGTGAAGACAGGTCCTCCTGGCGAGCAGTACTTC. It is translated as CSVKTGPPGEQYF.

Many counts were recorded for this clonotype. Within a library made for alpha chains, this beta chain is off target, and its count is uninformative. The chain is built from TRBV6-2 or TRBV6-3 and TRBJ2-1, with 8 positions matching TRBD1. Germline V gene data show CDR1 as MNHEY and CDR2 as SVGEGT. This CDR3 is built from 15 residues. Trimming removed 10 bases from V and 8 bases from J; junction bases left unmatched: 16. As DNA, the CDR3 is TGTGCCACCATGGGGGGACGGACAGGGAACGATGAGCAGTTCTTC. Translating it yields CATMGGRTGNDEQFF.

This clonotype was counted many times. With the library built for alpha chains, this beta chain is off target and its frequency is not meaningful. The chain couples TRBV12-3 or TRBV12-4 to TRBJ2-4; 9 bases are a match to TRBD2. This CDR3 has 14 amino acids. The trim removed 7 bases at V and 4 bases at J, leaving 5 bases unmatched. The CDR3 DNA is TGTGCCAGCAACGAGGGACTAGCTAAAAACATTCAGTACTTC. Residues: CASNEGLAKNIQYF.

This clonotype has just a few counts. This beta chain is an unintended read in a library built for alpha chains; its size means little. This chain uses TRBV23-1 with TRBJ2-4; tentatively, D is TRBD1 (6 bases). TRBV23-1 is known as an ORF, though its function is uncertain. This CDR3 is 14 amino acids long. The ends were cut back, 5 bases at V and 0 bases at J, with 8 bases in the middle. The CDR3, as DNA: TGCGCCAGCAGTACAGGGATAGCCAAAAACATTCAGTACTTC. Amino acids: CASSTGIAKNIQYF.

To note about this clonotype: Because this beta chain is a stray read in a library intended to capture alpha chains, its abundance should not be given much weight. J is TRBJ2-3 and V is TRBV20-1; either TRBD1 or TRBD2 may fit D (5 bases each). Germline values: CDR1 DFQATT, CDR2 SNEGSKA (reference sequence). This CDR3 region has 15 residues. Trimming took off 3 bases at V and 2 bases at J, with 15 bases between the two ends. CDR3 in DNA: TGCAGTGCTAGCCGGGGCCTGGGTCCCACAGATACGCAGTATTTT. It encodes CSASRGLGPTDTQYF.

This clonotype was detected many times. This beta chain was picked up by a library intended for alpha chains and is off target, so its count carries little meaning. This chain joins TRBV12-3 or TRBV12-4 and TRBJ2-3; TRBD1 aligns across 8 bases. The CDR3 extends over 20 amino acids. The V segment lost 6 bases and the J segment 2 bases; nucleotides outside the gene matches: 22. CDR3 bases: TGTGCCAGCAGAGGTATTATGGGCCAGGGGGCGCAGATTTTCACAGATACGCAGTATTTT. Translated: CASRGIMGQGAQIFTDTQYF.